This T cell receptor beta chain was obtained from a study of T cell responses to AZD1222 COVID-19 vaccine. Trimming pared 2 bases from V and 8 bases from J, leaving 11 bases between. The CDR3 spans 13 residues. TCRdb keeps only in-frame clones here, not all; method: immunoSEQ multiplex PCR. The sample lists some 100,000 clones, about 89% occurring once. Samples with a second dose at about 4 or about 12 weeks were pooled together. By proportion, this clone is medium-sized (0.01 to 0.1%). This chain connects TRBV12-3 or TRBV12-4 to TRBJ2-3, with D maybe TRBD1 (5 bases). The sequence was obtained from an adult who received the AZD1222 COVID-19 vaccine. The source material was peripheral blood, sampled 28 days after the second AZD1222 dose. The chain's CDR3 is CASSLQGYSTQYF. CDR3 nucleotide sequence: TGTGCCAGCAGTTTACAGGGTTACAGTACGCAGTATTTT.